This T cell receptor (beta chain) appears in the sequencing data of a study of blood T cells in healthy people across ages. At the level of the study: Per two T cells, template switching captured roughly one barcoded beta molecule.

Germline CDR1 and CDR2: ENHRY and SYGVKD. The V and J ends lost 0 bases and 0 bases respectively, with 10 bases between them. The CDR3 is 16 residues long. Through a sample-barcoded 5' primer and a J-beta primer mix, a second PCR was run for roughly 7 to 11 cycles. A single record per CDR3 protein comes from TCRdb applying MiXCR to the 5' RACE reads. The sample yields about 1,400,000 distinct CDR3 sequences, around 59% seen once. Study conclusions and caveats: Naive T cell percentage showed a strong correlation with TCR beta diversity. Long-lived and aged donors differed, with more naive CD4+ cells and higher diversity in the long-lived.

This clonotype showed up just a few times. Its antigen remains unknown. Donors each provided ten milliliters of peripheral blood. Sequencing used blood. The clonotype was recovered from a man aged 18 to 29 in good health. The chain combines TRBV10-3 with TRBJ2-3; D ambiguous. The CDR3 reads CAISESPGGSTDTQYF. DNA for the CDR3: TGTGCCATCAGTGAGTCCCCGGGCGGTAGCACAGATACGCAGTATTTT.